Sequencing of this TCR beta chain was carried out in a study of blood T cells in healthy people across ages. Study results and limitations: Estimated diversity, derived from one million T cells, was regarded as an underestimate. The lack of PBMC sorting stopped any conclusive naive versus antigen-experienced comparison.

About this clonotype: Its antigen remains unknown.

The second PCR ran roughly 6 to 11 cycles with a sample-barcoded 5' primer and J-beta primers. A tag from a template-switch adaptor with 12 random nucleotides marked each cDNA molecule. A single record per CDR3 protein comes from TCRdb applying MiXCR to the 5' RACE reads. The profile shows about 1.5 million distinct CDR3 sequences, about 42% of them singletons. The origin of this receptor is a woman aged 18-29 years in good health. The material sequenced was blood.

The CDR3 DNA reads as TGCAGTGCCCGGCGGTCGGACTATGGCTACACCTTC. This sequence encodes CSARRSDYGYTF. The chain combines TRBV20-1 with TRBJ1-2; no reliable D call. Germline lookup yields CDR1 DFQATT and CDR2 SNEGSKA (reference sequence). Between the trimmed V and J ends, which lost 6 bases and 3 bases, there was a span of 11 bases. The CDR3 sequence is 12 residues long.